The next 2 T cell receptor beta chains were all read from a single sample in a study of blood T cell repertoires in COVID-19. Assay used: immunoSEQ multiplex PCR; TCRdb lists only in-frame clones, some missing. The sample has about 18,000 clones, approximately 85% seen once. Specimen: peripheral blood. All receptors derive from a man aged 40-49 years with active or convalescent COVID-19.

The chain links TRBV6-2 or TRBV6-3 to TRBJ1-1, with TRBD1 matching 7 bases. There are 13 residues in the CDR3. The V gene end was trimmed by 4 bases and the J gene end by 6 bases; junction bases not matched to a gene: 5. Germline values: CDR1 MNHEY, CDR2 SVGEGT. The CDR3 reads CASSLDRLAEAFF. In nucleotides, the CDR3 is TGTGCCAGCAGTTTGGACAGGTTGGCTGAAGCTTTCTTT.

This chain connects TRBV29-1 to TRBJ2-7, with 8 bases fitting TRBD1. The CDR3 spans 15 residues. Germline CDR1 SQVTM, CDR2 ANQGSEA. V shed 2 bases and J 6 bases; nucleotides not matched to a gene: 12. The chain's CDR3 is CSVEPLDRDGGEQYF. The DNA of the CDR3 is TGCAGCGTTGAACCTCTGGACAGGGATGGCGGCGAGCAGTACTTC.